This T cell receptor (beta chain) comes out of a study of T-cell memory formation after mild COVID-19. To note about this clonotype: Its specificity is not known.

TCRdb independently ran MiXCR on the 5' RACE reads; one entry per CDR3 protein. The sample yields hundreds of thousands of distinct CDR3 sequences, over 25% seen once. The CDR3 totals 18 residues. Regarding the study as a whole: SARS-CoV-2 specificity was not confirmed for second-wave clones peaking on day 37. A balance of CD4 and CD8 characterized clones contracting day 15 to 85, whereas later expanders leaned CD4+.

J is TRBJ1-2 and V is TRBV21-1; TRBD1, as called in the table, went unchecked against the DNA. TRBV21-1 is annotated as a pseudogene. Sequences were obtained from PBMCs or a T cell subset sorted from them (not recorded which). This clonotype was sampled from an adult woman who had mild COVID-19 (a few samples of this study predate the infection). Cell type and time point are not known. Here the CDR3 DNA reads TGTGCCAGCATCGAAAAGGGAAGGGCTAATTTCCCCCCGTATGGCTACACCTTC. It translates to CASIEKGRANFPPYGYTF.